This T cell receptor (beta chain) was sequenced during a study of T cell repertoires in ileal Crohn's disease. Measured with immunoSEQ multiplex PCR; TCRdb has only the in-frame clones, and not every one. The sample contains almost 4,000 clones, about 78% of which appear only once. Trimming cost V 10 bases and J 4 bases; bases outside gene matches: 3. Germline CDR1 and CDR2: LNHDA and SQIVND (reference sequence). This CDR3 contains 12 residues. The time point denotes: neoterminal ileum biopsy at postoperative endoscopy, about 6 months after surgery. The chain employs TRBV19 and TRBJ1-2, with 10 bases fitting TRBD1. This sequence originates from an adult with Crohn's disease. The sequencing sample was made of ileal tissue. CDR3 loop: CATRDRGYGYTF. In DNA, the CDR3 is TGTGCCACTAGGGACAGGGGCTATGGCTACACCTTC.